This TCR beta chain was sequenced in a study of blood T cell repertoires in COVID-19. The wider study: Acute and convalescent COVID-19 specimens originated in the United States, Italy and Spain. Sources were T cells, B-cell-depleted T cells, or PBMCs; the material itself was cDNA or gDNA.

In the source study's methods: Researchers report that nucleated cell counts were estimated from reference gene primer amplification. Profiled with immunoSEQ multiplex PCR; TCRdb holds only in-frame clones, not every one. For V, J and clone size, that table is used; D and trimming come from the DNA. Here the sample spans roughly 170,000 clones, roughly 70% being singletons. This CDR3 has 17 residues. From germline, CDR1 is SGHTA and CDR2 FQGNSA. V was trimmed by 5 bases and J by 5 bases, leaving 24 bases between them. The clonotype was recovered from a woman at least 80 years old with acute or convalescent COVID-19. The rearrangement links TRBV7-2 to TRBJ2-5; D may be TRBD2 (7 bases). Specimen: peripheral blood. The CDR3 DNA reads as TGTGCCAGCAGCCCGGGGGCAGCGGGATTTGACCGGGAGACCCAGTACTTC. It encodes CASSPGAAGFDRETQYF.